These 20 T cell receptor beta chains were sequenced from one sample in a study of PD-1 blockade in mismatch repair-deficient tumors. Profiled with immunoSEQ multiplex PCR; TCRdb holds only in-frame clones, not every one. Of more than 50,000 clones in the sample, approximately 88% were seen once. The starting material was peripheral blood, obtained 52 weeks after starting pembrolizumab. The source is an adult with mismatch repair-deficient cancer.

This chain connects TRBV6-5 to TRBJ1-5, with D hard to call. The CDR3 length is 13 residues. The V end was cut by 5 bases, the J end by 2 bases, with 7 bases between. CDR1 and CDR2 from the germline V gene are MNHEY and SVGAGI. Here the CDR3 reads CASSNGGNQPQHF. The CDR3 DNA follows: TGTGCCAGCAGTAATGGGGGCAATCAGCCCCAGCATTTT.

This clone was detected once. J is TRBJ2-7 and V is TRBV7-6; TRBD1 aligns across 8 bases. The CDR3 totals 15 residues. CDR1 is SGHVS and CDR2 is FNYEAQ in the germline V gene. J was trimmed by 5 bases and V by 5 bases; bases with no gene match: 11. As DNA, the CDR3 is TGTGCCAGCAGCCCGACGGACAGGGTTGTAGACGAGCAGTACTTC. The encoded protein is CASSPTDRVVDEQYF.

The chain joins TRBV14 to TRBJ2-1, with a tentative D call TRBD1 (6 bases). This CDR3 contains 16 residues. V gave up 4 bases and J gave up 0 bases, with 13 bases separating them. CDR1 and CDR2 (germline): SGHDN, FVKESK. CDR3 nucleotide sequence: TGTGCCAGCAGCCGATACAGGGCCAACTCCTACAATGAGCAGTTCTTC. As protein: CASSRYRANSYNEQFF.

V is TRBV19 and J is TRBJ2-1, with TRBD2 matching 11 bases. V lost 3 bases, J lost 2 bases, and 15 bases stayed unmatched. Germline V gives CDR1 LNHDA, CDR2 SQIVND (reference sequence). The CDR3 runs 20 residues. CDR3 DNA: TGTGCCAGTAGTATCCGCTGGTTTAGCGGGAGGGTGGGGGCCTACAATGAGCAGTTCTTC. This encodes CASSIRWFSGRVGAYNEQFF.

This chain uses TRBV7-2 with TRBJ2-7; D is unclear. The CDR3 extends over 14 amino acids. Trimming took off 1 base at V and 1 base at J, with 8 bases between the two ends. Germline assignment: CDR1 SGHTA and CDR2 FQGNSA. CDR3 sequence reads: CASSLGSFSYEQYF. For the CDR3, the DNA is TGTGCCAGCAGCTTAGGCAGTTTTTCCTACGAGCAGTACTTC.

Worth noting for this clone: The same CDR3 is also encoded by other DNA sequences in this sample. The chain combines TRBV5-6 with TRBJ2-3; D call uncertain. With 0 bases removed from V and 4 bases from J, the gap between germline ends came to 3 bases. The CDR3 contains 12 residues. CDR1 is SGHDT and CDR2 is YYEEEE in the germline V gene. CDR3 protein: CASSLGADTQYF. CDR3 in DNA: TGTGCCAGCAGCTTGGGCGCAGATACGCAGTATTTT.

This clone was seen only once. The J gene is TRBJ2-5, the V gene TRBV15, with TRBD2 identical over 7 bases. In germline, CDR1 is LNHNV, CDR2 YYDKDF (reference sequence). There are 15 residues in the CDR3. Unmatched junction bases numbered 7, after V lost 5 bases and J lost 1 base. The CDR3 coding sequence is TGTGCCACCAGCGAGTCAGCGGGAACCCAAGAGACCCAGTACTTC. As protein: CATSESAGTQETQYF.

The rearrangement links TRBV7-9 to TRBJ2-3, with D hard to call. Trimming left V 0 bases short and J 0 bases short, with 10 bases between. The CDR3 consists of 16 residues. Germline V lookup: CDR1 SEHNR, CDR2 FQNEAQ (reference sequence). This CDR3 reads CASSLAVGSSTDTQYF. The CDR3 bases are TGTGCCAGCAGCTTAGCGGTGGGATCTAGCACAGATACGCAGTATTTT.

This sequence joins TRBV19 and TRBJ2-2; D is unresolved. Germline CDR1 reads LNHDA; CDR2 reads SQIVND (reference sequence). The CDR3 length is 15 residues. V was clipped by 7 bases and J by 4 bases, with 16 bases between them. The CDR3 region is CASKLVESSTGELFF. The CDR3 DNA reads as TGTGCCAGTAAACTGGTTGAAAGTTCCACCGGGGAGCTGTTTTTT.

The chain uses TRBV11-3 and TRBJ1-4; no firm D call. Germline V gives CDR1 SGHNT, CDR2 YENEEA. This CDR3 comprises 12 residues. V lost 2 bases, J lost 8 bases, and 6 bases lay in between. This chain's CDR3 is CASSLTEEKLFF. CDR3 in DNA: TGTGCCAGCAGCTTAACCGAGGAAAAACTGTTTTTT. Combining the CDR3 with reference TRBV11-3 and TRBJ1-4 gives the whole variable domain EAGVVQSPRYKIIEKKQPVAFWCNPISGHNTLYWYLQNLGQGPELLIRYENEEAVDDSQLPKDRFSAERLKGVDSTLKIQPAELGDSAVYLCASSLTEEKLFFGSGTQLSVL.

The CDR3 nucleotides are TGCAGCGCTCAGCTAAGCGGCCGGGAAAAACTGTTTTTT. Amino acid sequence: CSAQLSGREKLFF. This chain connects TRBV29-1 to TRBJ1-4; D unresolved. CDR3 length: 13 amino acids. Trimming removed 7 bases at V and 8 bases at J, with 17 bases between. Germline assignment: CDR1 SQVTM and CDR2 ANQGSEA.

The CDR3 spells CASSRQGGQETQYF. In DNA, the CDR3 is TGTGCCAGCAGCCGACAGGGCGGTCAAGAGACCCAGTACTTC. The J gene is TRBJ2-5, the V gene TRBV7-9; 7 positions agree with TRBD1. V trimming: 5 bases; J trimming: 2 bases; junction bases outside the gene matches: 5. The CDR3 is 14 amino acids. Germline V CDR1 and CDR2: SEHNR, FQNEAQ (reference sequence).

The chain joins TRBV28 to TRBJ2-7; D remains unclear. V was trimmed by 3 bases and J by 3 bases, leaving 6 bases between them. Germline V gene sequence: CDR1 MDHEN, CDR2 SYDVKM. CDR3 size: 12 residues. The CDR3 spells CASSFQRYEQYF. The CDR3, as DNA: TGTGCCAGCAGTTTCCAGCGCTACGAGCAGTACTTC.

The V and J genes are TRBV28 and TRBJ2-1; TRBD2 matches at 10 bases. Per germline, CDR1 MDHEN and CDR2 SYDVKM. V was pared by 2 bases and J by 5 bases, with 3 bases of the junction left unmatched. The CDR3 is 15 amino acids. The CDR3: CASSLTLAGDNEQFF. In DNA, the CDR3 is TGTGCCAGCAGTTTAACCCTAGCGGGAGACAATGAGCAGTTCTTC.

The chain is built from TRBV28 and TRBJ1-2, with no clear D. CDR1 is MDHEN and CDR2 is SYDVKM in the germline V gene. The CDR3 sequence is 14 residues long. The V and J ends lost 3 bases and 0 bases respectively, with 8 bases between them. CDR3 nucleotide sequence: TGTGCCAGCAGTTTTACCCAAGCTAACTATGGCTACACCTTC. Protein sequence: CASSFTQANYGYTF.

As DNA, the CDR3 is TGTGCCAGCAGTTCTAGCGGTGAGGAGCAGTTCTTC. It encodes CASSSSGEEQFF. The chain carries TRBV27 and TRBJ2-1; 7 nucleotides agree with TRBD2. With 4 bases clipped from V and 10 bases from J, the junction kept 4 bases outside the gene matches. The CDR3 has 12 residues. Germline V gives CDR1 MNHEY, CDR2 SMNVEV (reference sequence).

The chain is built from TRBV13 and TRBJ2-3, with D uncertain. This CDR3 region has 16 residues. V gave up 5 bases and J gave up 0 bases, with 15 bases separating them. The germline gives CDR1 PRHDT, CDR2 FYEKMQ (reference sequence). In DNA form, the CDR3 reads TGTGCCAGCAGCCTACTCGCAGGCGAGAGCACAGATACGCAGTATTTT. Its protein product is CASSLLAGESTDTQYF. The variable domain in full, completed from reference TRBV13 and TRBJ2-3, reads AAGVIQSPRHLIKEKRETATLKCYPIPRHDTVYWYQQGPGQDPQFLISFYEKMQSDKGSIPDRFSAQQFSDYHSELNMSSLELGDSALYFCASSLLAGESTDTQYFGPGTRLTVL.

This chain links TRBV27 with TRBJ2-7, with a possible D match to TRBD1 (6 bases). The CDR3 length is 14 residues. With 3 bases removed from V and 7 bases from J, the gap between germline ends came to 16 bases. Germline CDR1 is MNHEY and CDR2 is SMNVEV (reference sequence). CDR3 nucleotide sequence: TGTGCCAGCAGTTTCGGTTCAGGGGAGAGAGAGCAGTACTTC. The encoded protein is CASSFGSGEREQYF.

The rearrangement links TRBV25-1 to TRBJ2-7, with D hard to call. V shed 5 bases and J shed 1 base, with 6 bases lying between them. Looked up from germline, CDR1 is MGHDK and CDR2 is SYGVNS. This CDR3 spans 12 amino acids. CDR3 sequence (DNA): TGTGCCAGCAGTCAACAGTCCTACGAGCAGTACTTC. It encodes CASSQQSYEQYF.

This clone was seen just once. The CDR3 DNA follows: TGTGCCAGCAGCCCTTGGGAGGGAACGAATGAGCAGTTCTTC. It specifies CASSPWEGTNEQFF. The V and J genes are TRBV7-2 and TRBJ2-1; 7 bases fit TRBD2. V gave up 5 bases and J gave up 7 bases; unmatched junction bases: 8. Germline V gene data show CDR1 as SGHTA and CDR2 as FQGNSA. This CDR3 has 14 residues.